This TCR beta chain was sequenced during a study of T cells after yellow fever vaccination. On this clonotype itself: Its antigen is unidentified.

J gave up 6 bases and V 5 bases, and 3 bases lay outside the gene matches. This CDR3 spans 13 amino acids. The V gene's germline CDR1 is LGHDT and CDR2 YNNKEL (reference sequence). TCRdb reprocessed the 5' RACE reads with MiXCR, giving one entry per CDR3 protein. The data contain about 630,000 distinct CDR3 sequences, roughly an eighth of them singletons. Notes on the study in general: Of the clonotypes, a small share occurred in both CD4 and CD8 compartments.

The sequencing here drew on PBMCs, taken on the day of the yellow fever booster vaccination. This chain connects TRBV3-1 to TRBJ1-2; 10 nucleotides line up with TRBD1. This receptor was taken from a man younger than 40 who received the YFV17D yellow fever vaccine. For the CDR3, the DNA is TGTGCCAGCAGCTGGACAGGGGGAAATGGCTACACCTTC. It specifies CASSWTGGNGYTF.